The next 28 T cell receptor beta chains were all read from a single sample in a study of cytomegalovirus exposure and HLA in healthy donors. Amplification used 60 Vbeta primers and 13 Jbeta primers. Profiled with immunoSEQ multiplex PCR; TCRdb holds only in-frame clones, not every one. The sample holds a few hundred thousand clones, almost 85% seen once. The sequenced material came from PBMCs. Every receptor here comes from a middle-aged woman in good health and CMV-seronegative.

This rearrangement joins TRBV7-9 to TRBJ1-1; 9 bases line up with TRBD1. V was pared by 4 bases and J by 4 bases, with 7 bases of the junction left unmatched. Germline assignment: CDR1 SEHNR and CDR2 FQNEAQ (reference sequence). CDR3 length: 15 amino acids. CDR3 bases: TGTGCCAGCAGCTCACACAGGGGGCTGAGCACTGAAGCTTTCTTT. Residues: CASSSHRGLSTEAFF.

The chain recombines TRBV6-6 with TRBJ1-1, with 7 bases identical to TRBD1. The V gene's germline CDR1 is MNHNY and CDR2 SVGAGI (reference sequence). The CDR3 is 14 amino acids. The trim removed 0 bases at V and 4 bases at J, leaving 2 bases unmatched. CDR3 sequence: CASSYSGGATEAFF. As DNA, the CDR3 is TGTGCCAGCAGTTACTCAGGGGGCGCCACTGAAGCTTTCTTT.

The chain employs TRBV13 and TRBJ1-1; tentative D call: TRBD1 (5 bases). Deletions cut 7 bases from V and 4 bases from J, with 19 bases between. Looked up from germline, CDR1 is PRHDT and CDR2 is FYEKMQ (reference sequence). This CDR3 has 15 residues. For the CDR3, the DNA is TGTGCCAGCACCCCCGGGTGGGGCCCGGGCACTGAAGCTTTCTTT. It encodes CASTPGWGPGTEAFF.

This chain connects TRBV7-9 to TRBJ2-3; no reliable D call. The CDR3 consists of 11 residues. Germline CDR1 is SEHNR and CDR2 is FQNEAQ (reference sequence). Trimming removed 6 bases from V and 6 bases from J, with 7 bases in between. The CDR3 coding sequence is TGTGCCAGCAGGACTGGGGATACGCAGTATTTT. Its protein product is CASRTGDTQYF.

The chain combines TRBV5-5 with TRBJ1-6; possible D gene TRBD1, 6 bases. The CDR3 consists of 16 residues. Trimming left V 9 bases short and J 8 bases short, with 24 bases between. Looked up from germline, CDR1 is SGHKS and CDR2 is YYEKEE (reference sequence). For the CDR3, the DNA is TGTGCCACCCAGCTTGGGGGACCGACAGGAGATTCACCCCTCCACTTT. Residues: CATQLGGPTGDSPLHF.

This clone showed up just once. The chain's CDR3 is CSYRGSTGELFF. The CDR3 coding sequence is TGCAGCTACCGGGGGTCAACCGGGGAGCTGTTTTTT. V is TRBV29-1 and J is TRBJ2-2; TRBD2 might be the D (6 bases). Per the germline V gene, CDR1 is SQVTM and CDR2 is ANQGSEA. This CDR3 has 12 amino acids. V gave up 8 bases and J gave up 5 bases, with 12 bases separating them.

The V call is TRBV7-2, the J call TRBJ1-6; D is possibly TRBD1 (6 bases). There are 18 residues in the CDR3. The germline V and J ends were trimmed by 5 bases and 8 bases, with 25 bases remaining between them. The germline V gene encodes CDR1 SGHTA and CDR2 FQGNSA. The CDR3 DNA is TGTGCCAGCAGCCACCCCGGGCTACACCGGGACATTTATTCACCCCTCCACTTT. Protein: CASSHPGLHRDIYSPLHF. The whole variable domain, remainder taken from reference TRBV7-2 and TRBJ1-6, is GAGVSQSPSNKVTEKGKDVELRCDPISGHTALYWYRQSLGQGLEFLIYFQGNSAPDKSGLPSDRFSAERTGGSVSTLTIQRTQQEDSAVYLCASSHPGLHRDIYSPLHFGNGTRLTVT.

This clone showed up just a few times. The chain couples TRBV4-1 to TRBJ1-2, with TRBD1 identical over 7 bases. This CDR3 contains 15 residues. CDR1 MGHRA and CDR2 YSYEKL come from the germline V gene. V dropped 3 bases and J dropped 7; count of bases not matched to a gene: 11. The CDR3 DNA sequence: TGCGCCAGCAGCCAGGGACAGATCGCGGAGGGTGGCTACACCTTC. It is translated as CASSQGQIAEGGYTF.

A few counts support this clone. The V and J genes are TRBV5-6 and TRBJ1-5; D is ambiguous. Trimming cost V 2 bases and J 7 bases, with 7 bases left between them. Germline-derived CDR1 and CDR2 are SGHDT and YYEEEE. The CDR3 has 12 residues. DNA for the CDR3: TGTGCCAGCAGCTTTTTCGGGCAGCCCCAGCATTTT. Protein sequence: CASSFFGQPQHF.

The chain recombines TRBV7-8 with TRBJ1-2; TRBD1 agrees at 8 bases. V lost 4 bases to trimming and J lost 5 bases; unmatched junction nucleotides: 9. Germline CDR1 SGHVS, CDR2 FQNEAQ. The CDR3 spans 15 residues. For the CDR3, the DNA is TGTGCCAGCAGCTATACCGCCAGGGGGCTGTATGGCTACACCTTC. Protein sequence: CASSYTARGLYGYTF.

V is TRBV9 and J is TRBJ1-2, with 7 bases aligning to TRBD1. Per the germline V gene, CDR1 is SGDLS and CDR2 is YYNGEE. The CDR3 sequence is 13 residues long. V gave up 4 bases and J gave up 7 bases; unmatched junction bases: 7. CDR3 coding DNA: TGTGCCAGCAGCCCGAGGGGGCGGGGTGGCTACACCTTC. Its protein is CASSPRGRGGYTF.

This rearrangement joins TRBV11-3 to TRBJ2-1, with 9 nucleotides matching TRBD2. CDR1 and CDR2 (germline): SGHNT, YENEEA. The CDR3 is 15 residues long. V shed 4 bases and J 7 bases; nucleotides not matched to a gene: 8. The CDR3 bases are TGTGCCAGCAGCTCGCGGGGCGGGGGGGCGAATGAGCAGTTCTTC. Translating gives CASSSRGGGANEQFF. Based on the CDR3 plus reference TRBV11-3 and TRBJ2-1, the full variable domain is EAGVVQSPRYKIIEKKQPVAFWCNPISGHNTLYWYLQNLGQGPELLIRYENEEAVDDSQLPKDRFSAERLKGVDSTLKIQPAELGDSAVYLCASSSRGGGANEQFFGPGTRLTVL.

The CDR3 here is CASSQFPHSGISYNEQFF. The CDR3 bases are TGCGCCAGCAGCCAATTCCCCCACTCAGGGATCTCCTACAATGAGCAGTTCTTC. The rearrangement links TRBV4-1 to TRBJ2-1, with a possible D match to TRBD1 (5 bases). The CDR3 loop spans 18 amino acids. Germline values: CDR1 MGHRA, CDR2 YSYEKL. The germline V and J ends were trimmed by 2 bases and 0 bases, with 17 bases remaining between them.

This chain connects TRBV29-1 to TRBJ2-7, with 8 nucleotides matching TRBD1. The CDR3 totals 14 residues. The V gene end was trimmed by 4 bases and the J gene end by 2 bases; junction bases not matched to a gene: 7. Looked up from germline, CDR1 is SQVTM and CDR2 is ANQGSEA. This chain's CDR3 is CSVVVTGGTYEQYF. The CDR3 bases are TGCAGCGTTGTTGTTACAGGGGGGACCTACGAGCAGTACTTC.

The chain uses TRBV27 and TRBJ2-1; TRBD2 matches at 8 bases. Trimming took 2 bases from V and 2 from J; bases not matched to a gene: 2. The CDR3 runs 15 residues. In germline, CDR1 is MNHEY, CDR2 SMNVEV (reference sequence). In DNA, the CDR3 is TGTGCCAGCAGTTTAACTAGCGGCACCTACAATGAGCAGTTCTTC. This gives the protein CASSLTSGTYNEQFF.

The chain recombines TRBV5-1 with TRBJ2-2; 7 bases agree with TRBD1. J lost 0 bases, V lost 4 bases, and 6 bases had no gene match. The V gene's germline CDR1 is SGHRS and CDR2 YFSETQ. CDR3 length equals 16 residues. The CDR3 spells CASSPRQGANTGELFF. The CDR3 nucleotides are TGCGCCAGCAGCCCAAGACAGGGCGCGAACACCGGGGAGCTGTTTTTT.

This chain links TRBV19 with TRBJ2-3; 7 bases align to TRBD1. V lost 3 bases to trimming and J lost 0 bases; unmatched junction nucleotides: 9. Germline V gene lookup returns CDR1 LNHDA and CDR2 SQIVND (reference sequence). The CDR3 totals 17 residues. The CDR3 DNA follows: TGTGCCAGTAGTATGTTTGTGGGACAGTTAAGCACAGATACGCAGTATTTT. Translating it yields CASSMFVGQLSTDTQYF.

This chain links TRBV18 with TRBJ1-5; weak D call: TRBD1 (5 bases). The CDR3 is 14 residues long. Per germline, CDR1 KGHSH and CDR2 LQKENI. The V end was cut by 5 bases, the J end by 1 base, with 9 bases between. CDR3 coding DNA: TGTGCCAGCTCAGGAGGGGAGAGCAATCAGCCCCAGCATTTT. The encoded protein is CASSGGESNQPQHF. Full variable domain (rest looked up from reference TRBV18 and TRBJ1-5): NAGVMQNPRHLVRRRGQEARLRCSPMKGHSHVYWYRQLPEEGLKFMVYLQKENIIDESGMPKERFSAEFPKEGPSILRIQQVVRGDSAAYFCASSGGESNQPQHFGDGTRLSIL.

The V gene is TRBV6-5, the J gene TRBJ1-1; TRBD1 aligns across 7 bases. CDR1 and CDR2 from the germline V gene are MNHEY and SVGAGI. V lost 5 bases to trimming and J lost 7 bases; unmatched junction nucleotides: 7. This CDR3 region has 13 residues. CDR3 amino acids: CASSPPGQIEAFF. The CDR3 coding sequence is TGTGCCAGCAGTCCCCCGGGACAGATTGAAGCTTTCTTT.

This chain connects TRBV28 to TRBJ2-1; the match to TRBD1 covers 7 bases. J lost 0 bases, V lost 7 bases, and 9 bases had no gene match. The germline CDR1 and CDR2 sequences are MDHEN and SYDVKM. The CDR3 extends over 16 amino acids. The CDR3 is CASNRQGQSSYNEQFF. In DNA, the CDR3 is TGTGCCAGCAATCGACAGGGTCAGAGCTCCTACAATGAGCAGTTCTTC.

CDR3 protein: CASSPRERGFRSYEQYF. The CDR3 bases are TGTGCCAGCAGCCCCAGAGAAAGGGGCTTCCGATCCTACGAGCAGTACTTC. V gene TRBV7-2 combines with J gene TRBJ2-7, with a weak D call TRBD1 (5 bases). This CDR3 comprises 17 residues. Germline loops: CDR1 SGHTA, CDR2 FQGNSA. V lost 5 bases, J lost 1 base, and 21 bases lay in between.

The rearrangement links TRBV5-1 to TRBJ1-2; unclear D gene. The germline V gene has CDR1 SGHRS and CDR2 YFSETQ. Deletions cut 2 bases from V and 3 bases from J, with 11 bases between. The CDR3 spans 14 residues. The CDR3 coding sequence is TGCGCCAGCAGCTTTGCGCCTGTGGACTATGGCTACACCTTC. This translates into CASSFAPVDYGYTF.

Regarding this clone: This CDR3 fails to terminate in the conserved phenylalanine or tryptophan, so it likely reflects a read error. The chain carries TRBV25-1 and TRBJ1-1, with 7 bases that match TRBD1. From germline, CDR1 is MGHDK and CDR2 SYGVNS. The CDR3 sequence is 15 residues long. The V gene end was trimmed by 3 bases and the J gene end by 3 bases; junction bases not matched to a gene: 7. The CDR3 reads CASSDLTGVDTEAFS. The DNA of the CDR3 is TGTGCCAGCAGTGACCTTACAGGGGTGGACACTGAAGCTTTCTCT.

This chain joins TRBV9 and TRBJ1-4; no reliable D call. Germline CDR1 SGDLS, CDR2 YYNGEE. V was trimmed by 0 bases and J by 6 bases, leaving 9 bases between them. The CDR3 runs to 14 residues. CDR3 sequence: CASSVDAGDEKLFF. The DNA of the CDR3 is TGTGCCAGCAGCGTAGACGCGGGAGATGAAAAACTGTTTTTT.

The chain joins TRBV28 to TRBJ1-1; D gene unclear. CDR1 and CDR2 from the germline V gene are MDHEN and SYDVKM. The ends were cut back, 7 bases at V and 1 base at J, with 4 bases in the middle. CDR3 size: 11 residues. CDR3 sequence (DNA): TGTGCCAGCACAGAGAACACTGAAGCTTTCTTT. This gives the protein CASTENTEAFF.

This CDR3 is CASSLGGTGAYEQYF. CDR3 in DNA: TGTGCCAGCAGCTTAGGCGGGACAGGGGCCTACGAGCAGTACTTC. V is TRBV7-8 and J is TRBJ2-5; 10 bases are shared with TRBD1. TRBJ2-7 explains the end of the DNA better; the J call may be wrong. Looked up from germline, CDR1 is SGHVS and CDR2 is FQNEAQ. The CDR3 sequence is 15 residues long.

The chain has TRBV28 and TRBJ2-2; D may be TRBD1 (6 bases). V was pared by 3 bases and J by 4 bases, with 9 bases between. The CDR3 has 14 residues. CDR1 MDHEN and CDR2 SYDVKM come from the germline V gene. This CDR3 is CASSFSRGTGELFF. CDR3 nucleotide sequence: TGTGCCAGCAGTTTTTCCAGGGGCACCGGGGAGCTGTTTTTT.

The CDR3 spells CASSPLGDSGNTIYF. The CDR3 DNA follows: TGTGCCAGCTCACCTTTAGGGGACTCTGGAAACACCATATATTTT. The chain carries TRBV18 and TRBJ1-3, with D tentatively TRBD1 (5 bases). The CDR3 has 15 amino acids. V lost 3 bases and J 0 bases, leaving 9 bases between the germline ends. Germline V gives CDR1 KGHSH, CDR2 LQKENI.